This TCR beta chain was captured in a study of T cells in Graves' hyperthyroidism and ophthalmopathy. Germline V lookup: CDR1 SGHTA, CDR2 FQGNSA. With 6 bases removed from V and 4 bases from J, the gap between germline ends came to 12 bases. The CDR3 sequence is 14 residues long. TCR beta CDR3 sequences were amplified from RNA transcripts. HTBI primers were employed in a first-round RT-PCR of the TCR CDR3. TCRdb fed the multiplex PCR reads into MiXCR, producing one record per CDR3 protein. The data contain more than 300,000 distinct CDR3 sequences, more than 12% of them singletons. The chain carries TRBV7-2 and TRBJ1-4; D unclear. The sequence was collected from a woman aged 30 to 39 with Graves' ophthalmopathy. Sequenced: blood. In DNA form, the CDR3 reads TGTGCCAGCAGTGCTGAGGCGAATAATGAAAAACTGTTTTTT. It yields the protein CASSAEANNEKLFF.